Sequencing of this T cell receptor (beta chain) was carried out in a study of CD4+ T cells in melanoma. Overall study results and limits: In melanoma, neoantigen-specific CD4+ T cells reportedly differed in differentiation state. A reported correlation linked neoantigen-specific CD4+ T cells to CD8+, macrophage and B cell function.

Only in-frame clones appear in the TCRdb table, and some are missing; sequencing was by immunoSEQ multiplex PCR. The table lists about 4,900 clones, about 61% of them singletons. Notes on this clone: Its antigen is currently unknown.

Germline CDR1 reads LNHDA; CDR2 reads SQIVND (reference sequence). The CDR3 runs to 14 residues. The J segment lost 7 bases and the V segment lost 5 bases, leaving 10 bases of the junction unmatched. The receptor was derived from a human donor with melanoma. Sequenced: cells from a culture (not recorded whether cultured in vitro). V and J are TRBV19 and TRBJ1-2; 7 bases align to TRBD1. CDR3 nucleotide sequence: TGTGCCAGTAGTCAAGGGGGCAGGGACGCTGGCTACACCTTC. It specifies CASSQGGRDAGYTF.